One and the same sample provided the 21 T cell receptor beta chains below, sequenced in a study of somatic mutations in cytotoxic T cells in rheumatoid arthritis. Measured with immunoSEQ multiplex PCR; TCRdb has only the in-frame clones, and not every one. The table includes approximately 3,500 clones, 65% to 85% detected once. The sample consisted of CD8+ T cells sorted from blood. These receptors were taken from a man between 45 and 60 years old with rheumatoid arthritis.

The chain employs TRBV11-2 and TRBJ1-1; 7 bases are shared with TRBD1. The V gene end was trimmed by 0 bases and the J gene end by 9 bases; junction bases not matched to a gene: 4. The germline gives CDR1 SGHAT, CDR2 FQNNGV. The CDR3 is 13 amino acids. DNA of the CDR3: TGTGCCAGCAGCTTAGAGACAGGGCTGCAAGCTTTCTTT. Translating gives CASSLETGLQAFF.

This chain joins TRBV6-4 and TRBJ1-2; D is ambiguous. Germline V gene data show CDR1 as MRHNA and CDR2 as SNTAGT. The CDR3 contains 13 residues. V was clipped by 7 bases and J by 4 bases, with 13 bases between them. This CDR3 reads CASIRWEVYGYTF. The CDR3, as DNA: TGTGCCAGCATCCGATGGGAGGTCTATGGCTACACCTTC.

V and J are TRBV4-1 and TRBJ2-1, with 10 bases lining up with TRBD2. J was trimmed by 10 bases and V by 4 bases; bases with no gene match: 16. This CDR3 has 17 amino acids. Germline V gene data show CDR1 as MGHRA and CDR2 as YSYEKL. DNA for the CDR3: TGCGCCAGCAGCCTTTCCACCCTAGCGGGAGTAGTCGGGGAGCAGTTCTTC. Translating gives CASSLSTLAGVVGEQFF.

The rearrangement joins TRBV10-1 to TRBJ1-5; D may be TRBD1 (5 bases). Germline V gene data show CDR1 as WNHNN and CDR2 as SYGVQD (reference sequence). V was trimmed by 4 bases and J by 7 bases, leaving 11 bases between them. The CDR3 runs 13 residues. For the CDR3, the DNA is TGCGCCAGCAGTGGAGGGGAGGGCCAGCCCCAGCATTTT. This encodes CASSGGEGQPQHF.

The chain carries TRBV28 and TRBJ1-2; no definite D call. The length of the CDR3 is 13 residues. Germline-derived CDR1 and CDR2 are MDHEN and SYDVKM. Trimming took 2 bases from V and 5 from J, leaving 9 bases between them. The CDR3 bases are TGTGCCAGCAGTTTAGGGCAGAGTTATGGCTACACCTTC. As protein: CASSLGQSYGYTF.

The chain uses TRBV10-3 and TRBJ2-7, with D tentatively TRBD1 (6 bases). CDR1 is ENHRY, CDR2 SYGVKD, per germline. The CDR3 consists of 14 residues. V was clipped by 11 bases and J by 4 bases, with 21 bases between them. CDR3 amino acids: CALGDRRGIYEQYF. The CDR3 region has the DNA TGTGCCCTCGGGGATCGCAGGGGAATATACGAGCAGTACTTC.

V usage is TRBV9 and J usage is TRBJ2-2; D is unclear. Trimming stripped 1 base from V and 6 bases from J, with 10 bases between. The CDR3 contains 14 residues. CDR1 SGDLS and CDR2 YYNGEE come from the germline V gene. CDR3 coding DNA: TGTGCCAGCAGCGTATACGGGTACGCCGGGGAGCTGTTTTTT. This codes for CASSVYGYAGELFF.

The rearrangement uses TRBV25-1 and TRBJ2-3, with a tentative D call TRBD2 (5 bases). Germline values: CDR1 MGHDK, CDR2 SYGVNS. Trimming took 4 bases from V and 8 from J, leaving 10 bases between them. This CDR3 contains 12 residues. In DNA form, the CDR3 reads TGTGCCAGCAGTGGTGAGAGCGGTACGCAGTATTTT. Translation gives CASSGESGTQYF.

The chain couples TRBV5-4 to TRBJ2-7; 8 bases are a match to TRBD2. CDR3 length: 14 amino acids. V shed 0 bases, J shed 6 bases, and the junction held 5 bases outside the gene matches. Germline V gene lookup returns CDR1 SGHNT and CDR2 YYREEE (reference sequence). This CDR3 reads CASSLDGGGREQYF. The CDR3 DNA sequence: TGTGCCAGCAGCTTGGACGGGGGGGGCCGCGAGCAGTACTTC. Variable domain in full (rest from reference TRBV5-4 and TRBJ2-7): ETGVTQSPTHLIKTRGQQVTLRCSSQSGHNTVSWYQQALGQGPQFIFQYYREEENGRGNFPPRFSGLQFPNYSSELNVNALELDDSALYLCASSLDGGGREQYFGPGTRLTVT.

V gene TRBV6-5 combines with J gene TRBJ1-4; D not certain. The CDR3 totals 14 residues. Germline loops: CDR1 MNHEY, CDR2 SVGAGI. The V and J ends lost 0 bases and 4 bases respectively, with 6 bases between them. The CDR3 protein is CASSYSGSNEKLFF. The CDR3 DNA sequence: TGTGCCAGCAGTTACTCGGGCAGTAATGAAAAACTGTTTTTT.

V and J are TRBV5-1 and TRBJ1-1; 7 nucleotides line up with TRBD1. Germline-derived CDR1 and CDR2 are SGHRS and YFSETQ. The CDR3 extends over 16 amino acids. The V gene end was trimmed by 4 bases and the J gene end by 2 bases; junction bases not matched to a gene: 11. The CDR3 DNA reads TGCGCCAGCAGCACAAACAGGGGAGGTGTCAACACTGAAGCTTTCTTT. It encodes CASSTNRGGVNTEAFF.

Only a few counts were recorded for this clone. The chain couples TRBV6-5 to TRBJ1-1, with 7 bases matching TRBD1. Germline CDR1 MNHEY, CDR2 SVGAGI. CDR3 length: 15 residues. Losses at the gene ends were 6 bases for V and 0 bases for J; bases not matched to a gene: 7. The CDR3 DNA reads as TGTGCCAGCAGGCTGACAGGGAGCATGAACACTGAAGCTTTCTTT. This encodes CASRLTGSMNTEAFF.

Regarding this clone: A much larger clone differs by one base, so this may be a read error. Other DNA sequences in this sample translate to the same CDR3. The rearrangement uses TRBV13 and TRBJ2-7; 9 positions match TRBD1. The CDR3 has 15 residues. Germline V gene data show CDR1 as PRHDT and CDR2 as FYEKMQ (reference sequence). The CDR3 loop is CASSARDRASYEQYF. The DNA for the CDR3 is TGCGCCAGCAGCGCCCGGGACAGGGCCTCCTACGAGCAGTACTTC.

The genes are TRBV7-2 and TRBJ2-2; possible D gene TRBD1, 5 bases. Deletions cut 5 bases from V and 7 bases from J, with 20 bases between. This CDR3 contains 16 residues. Per germline, CDR1 SGHTA and CDR2 FQGNSA. The CDR3 nucleotides are TGTGCCAGCAGCCCCTTCCCCGGCAGGGCTGACGGGGAGCTGTTTTTT. Encoded protein: CASSPFPGRADGELFF. The entire variable domain, with the rest obtained from reference TRBV7-2 and TRBJ2-2, is as follows: GAGVSQSPSNKVTEKGKDVELRCDPISGHTALYWYRQSLGQGLEFLIYFQGNSAPDKSGLPSDRFSAERTGGSVSTLTIQRTQQEDSAVYLCASSPFPGRADGELFFGEGSRLTVL.

The rearrangement joins TRBV7-2 to TRBJ2-1, with TRBD2 matching 15 bases. CDR3 length equals 18 residues. Germline loops: CDR1 SGHTA, CDR2 FQGNSA. Trimming cost V 1 base and J 1 base; bases outside gene matches: 2. CDR3 loop: CASSLGGLAGGSYNEQFF. The CDR3 nucleotides are TGTGCCAGCAGCTTAGGGGGACTAGCGGGAGGTTCCTACAATGAGCAGTTCTTC.

The chain has TRBV28 and TRBJ2-5, with TRBD2 matching 7 bases. TRBJ2-7 matches the DNA end more closely, so the J call is doubtful. Germline CDR1 MDHEN, CDR2 SYDVKM. The CDR3 sequence is 16 residues long. CDR3 sequence (DNA): TGTGCCAGCAGTTTCCGTGCGGGGGTGCGGCCCTACGAGCAGTACTTC. Encoded protein: CASSFRAGVRPYEQYF.

V gene TRBV28 combines with J gene TRBJ2-7; 7 nucleotides agree with TRBD1. The length of the CDR3 is 17 residues. CDR1 and CDR2 from the germline V gene are MDHEN and SYDVKM. With V trimmed by 3 bases and J by 1 base, 12 bases remained unmatched. The CDR3 sequence: CASSLETEWTGSYEQYF. The CDR3 region has the DNA TGTGCCAGCAGTTTGGAAACCGAATGGACAGGATCCTACGAGCAGTACTTC.

The chain employs TRBV9 and TRBJ2-3; 8 nucleotides agree with TRBD1. The V gene's germline CDR1 is SGDLS and CDR2 YYNGEE. CDR3 length: 17 amino acids. Losses at the gene ends were 4 bases for V and 2 bases for J; bases not matched to a gene: 12. The CDR3 DNA follows: TGTGCCAGCAGCTCCCCCTCGGACAGGGCTACCACAGATACGCAGTATTTT. Its protein product is CASSSPSDRATTDTQYF. The full variable domain, its missing parts supplied by reference TRBV9 and TRBJ2-3, is DSGVTQTPKHLITATGQRVTLRCSPRSGDLSVYWYQQSLDQGLQFLIQYYNGEERAKGNILERFSAQQFPDLHSELNLSSLELGDSALYFCASSSPSDRATTDTQYFGPGTRLTVL.

This chain links TRBV7-6 with TRBJ2-7, with TRBD1 as a possible D gene (6 bases). Germline values: CDR1 SGHVS, CDR2 FNYEAQ. The CDR3 is made up of 14 amino acids. The ends were cut back, 4 bases at V and 4 bases at J, with 14 bases in the middle. CDR3 amino acids: CASSSEGQNYEQYF. The CDR3 DNA is TGTGCCAGCAGCTCCGAAGGACAGAATTACGAGCAGTACTTC.

The chain employs TRBV27 and TRBJ2-7; the D gene is possibly TRBD1 (7 bases). V dropped 4 bases and J dropped 2 bases, with 12 bases sitting between them. Germline lookup yields CDR1 MNHEY and CDR2 SMNVEV (reference sequence). This CDR3 spans 14 amino acids. CDR3 sequence (DNA): TGTGCCAGCAGTTCAGGGGGGCTTACCTACGAGCAGTACTTC. It yields the protein CASSSGGLTYEQYF.

This clone has just a few counts. The genes are TRBV7-9 and TRBJ2-3; 8 bases line up with TRBD2. The trim removed 9 bases at V and 3 bases at J, leaving 11 bases unmatched. This CDR3 contains 15 residues. Germline CDR1 reads SEHNR; CDR2 reads FQNEAQ (reference sequence). The chain's CDR3 is CARSLWREVTDTQYF. The CDR3, as DNA: TGTGCCAGAAGCCTCTGGCGGGAGGTAACAGATACGCAGTATTTT.